This T cell receptor (beta chain) was recovered during a study of cytomegalovirus exposure and HLA in healthy donors. It was with 60 Vbeta and 13 Jbeta primers that the PCR ran. Sequenced by immunoSEQ multiplex PCR; TCRdb stores in-frame clones only, minus some. This sample has around 50,000 clones, with roughly 72% found just once. A single count supports this clone. This receptor was taken from a woman in her forties or fifties in good health and CMV-seropositive. Specimen: PBMCs.

Here the CDR3 reads CASSVDRGEQYF. CDR3 nucleotides: TGCGCCAGCAGCGTGGACAGGGGTGAGCAGTACTTC. The rearrangement uses TRBV5-1 and TRBJ2-7, with 9 bases aligning to TRBD1. Germline CDR1 reads SGHRS; CDR2 reads YFSETQ. The CDR3 loop spans 12 amino acids. The trim removed 4 bases at V and 7 bases at J, leaving 3 bases unmatched.